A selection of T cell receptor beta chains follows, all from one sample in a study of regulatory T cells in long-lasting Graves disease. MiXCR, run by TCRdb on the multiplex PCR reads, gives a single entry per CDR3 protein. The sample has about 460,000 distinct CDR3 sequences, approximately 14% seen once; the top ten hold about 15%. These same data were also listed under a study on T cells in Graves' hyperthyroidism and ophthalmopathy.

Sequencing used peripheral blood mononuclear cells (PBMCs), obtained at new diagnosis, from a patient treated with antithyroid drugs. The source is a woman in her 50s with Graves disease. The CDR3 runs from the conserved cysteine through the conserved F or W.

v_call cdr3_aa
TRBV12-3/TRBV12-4 CASSPDGAGYTF
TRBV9 CASSVDVVTYGYTF
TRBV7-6 CASSPLAGQSGFMNTEAFF
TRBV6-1 CASSEGVEGHQPQHF
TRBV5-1 CASRPGQGIISLYEQYF
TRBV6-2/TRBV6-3 CASSEQGPSGEQYF
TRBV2 CAGQISDTQYF
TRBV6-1 CASSDTGTSGQETQYF
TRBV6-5 CASSYFGDQPQHF
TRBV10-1 CASSEFSSGSIYEQYF
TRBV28 CASGQAATDTQYF
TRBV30 CAWTGARLEAFF
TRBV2 CASSSLIAGVPYEQYF
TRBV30 CAWRRDFGYGYTF
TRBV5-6 CASRPPPGQGTDEQYF
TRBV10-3 CAISEGQGFVNTEAFF
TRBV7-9 CASSSDRRQTNEQFF
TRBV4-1 CASSQGVGNTGELFF
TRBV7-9 CASSLLGDEQYF
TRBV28 CASGDDSIQETQYF
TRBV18 CASSPTGNQFNEQFF
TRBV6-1 CASSGRGAGDTEAFF
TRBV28 CASSLLAGDTDTQYF
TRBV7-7 CASSFVSGELYPDF
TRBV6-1 CASSPWTGVPSPLHF
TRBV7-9 CASSSQGEQFF
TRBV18 CASSPPTGMTEAFF
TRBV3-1 CASSQEVWDRYNEQFF
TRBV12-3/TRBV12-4 CASSLAVLETQYF